A single sample is the source of the 4 T cell receptor beta chains below, sequenced in a study of blood T cell repertoires in COVID-19. Produced via immunoSEQ multiplex PCR; TCRdb's table is partial and in-frame only. Here the sample spans approximately 130,000 clones, approximately 90% being singletons. Sequencing was carried out using peripheral blood. The receptors shown here come from a man aged 65 to 79 with active or convalescent COVID-19.

This clone was counted a single time. The CDR3 sequence is CASTISGNLPYEQYF. In DNA form, the CDR3 reads TGTGCCAGTACCATTAGCGGGAATCTGCCCTACGAGCAGTACTTC. J is TRBJ2-7 and V is TRBV19; 8 bases align to TRBD2. The junction had 10 bases not matched to a gene; V was cut back by 7 bases and J by 2 bases. The CDR3 is 15 residues long. Germline V gene lookup returns CDR1 LNHDA and CDR2 SQIVND (reference sequence).

This rearrangement joins TRBV6-5 to TRBJ2-7; D uncertain. The germline V gene encodes CDR1 MNHEY and CDR2 SVGAGI. V dropped 4 bases and J dropped 5 bases, with 15 bases sitting between them. The CDR3 length is 14 residues. The CDR3 nucleotides are TGTGCCAGCAGTTTGGCCAACGAAGCGCACGAGCAGTACTTC. Its protein product is CASSLANEAHEQYF.

V usage is TRBV6-1 and J usage is TRBJ1-4; D ambiguous. This CDR3 contains 14 residues. Germline CDR1 reads MNHNS; CDR2 reads SASEGT. The V end was cut by 3 bases, the J end by 3 bases, with 8 bases between. CDR3 nucleotide sequence: TGTGCCAGCAGTGACAGGTTCGCTAATGAAAAACTGTTTTTT. This sequence encodes CASSDRFANEKLFF.

This chain uses TRBV2 with TRBJ2-7; D ambiguous. Trimming pared 6 bases from V and 4 bases from J, leaving 10 bases between. CDR1 is SNHLY and CDR2 is FYNNEI in the germline V gene. This CDR3 region has 12 residues. The chain's CDR3 is CASRVARYEQYF. CDR3 sequence (DNA): TGTGCCAGCAGGGTTGCGCGGTACGAGCAGTACTTC.